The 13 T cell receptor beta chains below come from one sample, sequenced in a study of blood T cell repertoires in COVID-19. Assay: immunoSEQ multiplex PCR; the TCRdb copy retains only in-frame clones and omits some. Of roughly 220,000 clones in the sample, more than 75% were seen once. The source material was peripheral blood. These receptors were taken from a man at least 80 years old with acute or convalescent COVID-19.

The CDR3 bases are TGTGCCAGCAGCCCCGCGGATACGCAGTATTTT. Translated: CASSPADTQYF. This sequence joins TRBV7-8 and TRBJ2-3; D not resolved. Germline assignment: CDR1 SGHVS and CDR2 FQNEAQ. This CDR3 contains 11 residues. V gave up 5 bases and J gave up 6 bases, with 6 bases separating them.

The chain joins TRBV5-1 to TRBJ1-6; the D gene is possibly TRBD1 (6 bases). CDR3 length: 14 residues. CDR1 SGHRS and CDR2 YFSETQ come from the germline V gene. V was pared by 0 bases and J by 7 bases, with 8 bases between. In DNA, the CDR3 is TGCGCCAGCAGCTTGGCTGGACAGAATTCACCCCTCCACTTT. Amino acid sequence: CASSLAGQNSPLHF.

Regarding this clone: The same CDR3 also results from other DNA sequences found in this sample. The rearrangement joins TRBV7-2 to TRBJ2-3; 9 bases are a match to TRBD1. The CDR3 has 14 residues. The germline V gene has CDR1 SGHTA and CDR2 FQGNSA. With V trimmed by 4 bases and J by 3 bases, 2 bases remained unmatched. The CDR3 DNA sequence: TGTGCCAGCAGCTCGGGACAGGGAACAGATACGCAGTATTTT. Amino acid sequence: CASSSGQGTDTQYF.

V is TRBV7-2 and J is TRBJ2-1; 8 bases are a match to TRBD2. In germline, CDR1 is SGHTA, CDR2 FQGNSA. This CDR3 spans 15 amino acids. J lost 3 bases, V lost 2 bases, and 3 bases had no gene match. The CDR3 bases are TGTGCCAGCAGCTTATACGCGGGAGGCTACAATGAGCAGTTCTTC. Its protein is CASSLYAGGYNEQFF.

In DNA, the CDR3 is TGTGCCAGCAGCGATTGGGGGAGGCCAGATACGCAGTATTTT. It yields the protein CASSDWGRPDTQYF. V usage is TRBV7-2 and J usage is TRBJ2-3, with D tentatively TRBD2 (6 bases). The CDR3 sequence is 14 residues long. Trimming left V 5 bases short and J 4 bases short, with 13 bases between. Germline assignment: CDR1 SGHTA and CDR2 FQGNSA.

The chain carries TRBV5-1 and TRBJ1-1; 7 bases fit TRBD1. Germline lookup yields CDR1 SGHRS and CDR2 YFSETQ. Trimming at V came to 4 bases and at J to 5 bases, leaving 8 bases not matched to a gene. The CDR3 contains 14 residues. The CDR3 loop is CASSTDRDGTEAFF. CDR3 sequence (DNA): TGCGCCAGCAGCACCGACAGGGATGGTACTGAAGCTTTCTTT.

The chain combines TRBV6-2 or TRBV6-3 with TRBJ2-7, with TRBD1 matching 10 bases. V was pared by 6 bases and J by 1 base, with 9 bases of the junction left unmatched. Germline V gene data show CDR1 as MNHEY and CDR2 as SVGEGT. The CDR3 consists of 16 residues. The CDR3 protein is CASSPSPGQGSYEQYV. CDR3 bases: TGTGCCAGCAGCCCTAGTCCGGGACAGGGGTCCTACGAGCAGTACGTC.

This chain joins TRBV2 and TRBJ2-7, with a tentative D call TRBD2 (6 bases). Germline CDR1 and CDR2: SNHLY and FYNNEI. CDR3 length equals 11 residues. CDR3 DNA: TGTGCCAGCAGTCCCTCCGGGACTGGAGAAGTC. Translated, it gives CASSPSGTGEV.

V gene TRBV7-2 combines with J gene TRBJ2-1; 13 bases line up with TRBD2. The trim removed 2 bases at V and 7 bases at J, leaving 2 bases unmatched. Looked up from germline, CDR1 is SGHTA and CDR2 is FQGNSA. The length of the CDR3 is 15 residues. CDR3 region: CASSLQLAGGNEQFF. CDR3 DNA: TGTGCCAGCAGCTTACAACTAGCGGGAGGGAATGAGCAGTTCTTC.

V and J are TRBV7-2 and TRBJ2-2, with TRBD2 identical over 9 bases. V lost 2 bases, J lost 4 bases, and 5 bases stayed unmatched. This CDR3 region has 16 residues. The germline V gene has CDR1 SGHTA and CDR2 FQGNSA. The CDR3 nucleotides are TGTGCCAGCAGCTTATCAACTAGCGGGTCCACCGGGGAGCTGTTTTTT. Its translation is CASSLSTSGSTGELFF.

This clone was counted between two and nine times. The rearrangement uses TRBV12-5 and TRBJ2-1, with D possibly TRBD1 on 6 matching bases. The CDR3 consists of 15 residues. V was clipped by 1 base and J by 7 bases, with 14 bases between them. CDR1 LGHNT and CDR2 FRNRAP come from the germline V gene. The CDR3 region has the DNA TGTGCTAGTGGTTTGGCCAGGGGAGACCTAAATGAGCAGTTCTTC. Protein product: CASGLARGDLNEQFF.

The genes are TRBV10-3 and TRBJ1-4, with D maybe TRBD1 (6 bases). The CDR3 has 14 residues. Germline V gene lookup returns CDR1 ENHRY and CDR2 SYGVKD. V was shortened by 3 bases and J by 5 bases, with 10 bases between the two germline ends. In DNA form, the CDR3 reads TGTGCCATCAGTGACCAGGGGCCCAATGAAAAACTGTTTTTT. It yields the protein CAISDQGPNEKLFF.

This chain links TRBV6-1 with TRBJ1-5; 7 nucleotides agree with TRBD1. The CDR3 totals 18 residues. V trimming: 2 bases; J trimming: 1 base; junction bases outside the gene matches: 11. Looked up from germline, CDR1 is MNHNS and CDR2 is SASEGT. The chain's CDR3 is CASSEQPNLGQSNQPQHF. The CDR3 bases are TGTGCCAGCAGTGAACAACCGAACCTGGGACAGAGCAATCAGCCCCAGCATTTT.